This record concerns one T cell receptor beta chain sequence. This CDR3 has 14 amino acids. V was pared by 0 bases and J by 0 bases, with 7 bases between. Germline-derived CDR1 and CDR2 are SGHRS and YFSETQ. In the PCR, 60 Vbeta and 13 Jbeta primers were used. Some clones are missing from TCRdb's copy, which holds only in-frame ones; the method was immunoSEQ multiplex PCR. The table has about 110,000 clones, under 85% seen once; the top ten hold around 5%. The data were taken from a study of cytomegalovirus exposure and HLA in healthy donors. The source is a man aged 30 to 39 in good health and CMV-seropositive. Sequenced sample: PBMCs. The chain carries TRBV5-1 and TRBJ2-7; D is unresolved. This CDR3 reads CASSLDPSSYEQYF. DNA for the CDR3: TGCGCCAGCAGCTTGGACCCTAGCTCCTACGAGCAGTACTTC.